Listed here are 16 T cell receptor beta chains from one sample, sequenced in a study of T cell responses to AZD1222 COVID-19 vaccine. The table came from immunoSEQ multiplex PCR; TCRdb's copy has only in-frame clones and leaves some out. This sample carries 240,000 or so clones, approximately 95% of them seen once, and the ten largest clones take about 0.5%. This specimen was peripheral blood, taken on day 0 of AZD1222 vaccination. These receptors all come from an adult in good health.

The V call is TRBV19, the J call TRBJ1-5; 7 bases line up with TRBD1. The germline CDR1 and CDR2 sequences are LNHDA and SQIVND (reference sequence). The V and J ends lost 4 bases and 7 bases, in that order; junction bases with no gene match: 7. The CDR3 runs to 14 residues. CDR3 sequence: CASSTRQGWQPQHF. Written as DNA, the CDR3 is TGTGCCAGTAGTACCCGACAGGGATGGCAGCCCCAGCATTTT.

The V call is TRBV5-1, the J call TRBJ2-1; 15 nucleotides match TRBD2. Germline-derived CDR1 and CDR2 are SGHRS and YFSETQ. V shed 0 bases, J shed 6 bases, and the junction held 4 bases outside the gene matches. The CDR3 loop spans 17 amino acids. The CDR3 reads CASSLVGLAGGSNEQFF. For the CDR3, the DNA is TGCGCCAGCAGCTTGGTAGGACTAGCGGGAGGGTCCAATGAGCAGTTCTTC.

This CDR3 reads CASSLIGSDEKLFF. The CDR3 DNA follows: TGCGCCAGCAGCTTGATAGGGTCGGATGAAAAACTGTTTTTT. The V gene is TRBV5-1, the J gene TRBJ1-4; D is unresolved. In germline, CDR1 is SGHRS, CDR2 YFSETQ. V lost 1 base to trimming and J lost 6 bases, with 10 bases between them. The CDR3 is made up of 14 amino acids.

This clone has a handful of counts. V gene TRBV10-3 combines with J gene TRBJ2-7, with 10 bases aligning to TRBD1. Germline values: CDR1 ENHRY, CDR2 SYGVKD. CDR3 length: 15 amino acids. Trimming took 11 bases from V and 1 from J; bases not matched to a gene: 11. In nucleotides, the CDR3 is TGTGCCTCGAAGGACCGGGACAGGGGATCCTACGAGCAGTACTTC. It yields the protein CASKDRDRGSYEQYF.

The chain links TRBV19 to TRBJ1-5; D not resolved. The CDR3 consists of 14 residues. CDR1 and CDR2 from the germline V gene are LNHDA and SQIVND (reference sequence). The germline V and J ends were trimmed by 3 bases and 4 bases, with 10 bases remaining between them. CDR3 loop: CASSIRRANQPQHF. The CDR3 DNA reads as TGTGCCAGTAGTATCAGGCGGGCGAATCAGCCCCAGCATTTT. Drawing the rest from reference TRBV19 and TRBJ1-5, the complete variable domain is DGGITQSPKYLFRKEGQNVTLSCEQNLNHDAMYWYRQDPGQGLRLIYYSQIVNDFQKGDIAEGYSVSREKKESFPLTVTSAQKNPTAFYLCASSIRRANQPQHFGDGTRLSIL.

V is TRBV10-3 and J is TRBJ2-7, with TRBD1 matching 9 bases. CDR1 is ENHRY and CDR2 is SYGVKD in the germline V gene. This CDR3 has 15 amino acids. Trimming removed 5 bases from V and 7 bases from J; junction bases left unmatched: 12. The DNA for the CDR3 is TGTGCCATCAGTATATCGGGACAGGGAATCTCTGAGCAGTACTTC. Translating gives CAISISGQGISEQYF.

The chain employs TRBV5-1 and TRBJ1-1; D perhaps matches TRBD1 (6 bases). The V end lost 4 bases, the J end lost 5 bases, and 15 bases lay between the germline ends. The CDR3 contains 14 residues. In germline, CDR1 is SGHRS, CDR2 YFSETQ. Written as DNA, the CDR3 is TGCGCCAGCAGCACGAACAGCCAGGGGACTGAAGCTTTCTTT. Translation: CASSTNSQGTEAFF.

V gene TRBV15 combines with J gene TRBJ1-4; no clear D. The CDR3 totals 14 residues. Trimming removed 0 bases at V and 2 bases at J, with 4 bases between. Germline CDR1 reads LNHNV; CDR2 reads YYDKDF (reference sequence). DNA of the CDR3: TGTGCCACCAGCAGAGAACAGACTAATGAAAAACTGTTTTTT. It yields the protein CATSREQTNEKLFF. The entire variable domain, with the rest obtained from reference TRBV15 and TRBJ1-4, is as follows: DAMVIQNPRYQVTQFGKPVTLSCSQTLNHNVMYWYQQKSSQAPKLLFHYYDKDFNNEADTPDNFQSRRPNTSFCFLDIRSPGLGDTAMYLCATSREQTNEKLFFGSGTQLSVL.

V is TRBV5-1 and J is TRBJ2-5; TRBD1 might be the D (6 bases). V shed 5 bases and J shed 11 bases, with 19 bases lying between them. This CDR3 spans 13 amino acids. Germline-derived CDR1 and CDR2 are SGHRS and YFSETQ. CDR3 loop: CASSTGSGSDQYF. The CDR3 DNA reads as TGCGCCAGCAGTACAGGGTCAGGCTCCGATCAGTACTTC.

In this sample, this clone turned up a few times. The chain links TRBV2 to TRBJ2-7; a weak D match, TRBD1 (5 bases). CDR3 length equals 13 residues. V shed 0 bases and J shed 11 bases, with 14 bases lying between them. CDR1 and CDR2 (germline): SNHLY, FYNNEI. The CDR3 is CASSEAVQGTEYF. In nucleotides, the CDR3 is TGTGCCAGCAGTGAAGCGGTGCAGGGAACGGAGTACTTC.

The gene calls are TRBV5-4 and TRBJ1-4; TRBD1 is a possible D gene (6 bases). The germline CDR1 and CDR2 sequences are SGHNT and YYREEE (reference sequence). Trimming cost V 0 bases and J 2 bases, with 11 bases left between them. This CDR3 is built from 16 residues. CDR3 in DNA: TGTGCCAGCAGCTTGGGTGGGGGCTGGACTAATGAAAAACTGTTTTTT. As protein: CASSLGGGWTNEKLFF. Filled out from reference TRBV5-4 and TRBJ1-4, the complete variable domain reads ETGVTQSPTHLIKTRGQQVTLRCSSQSGHNTVSWYQQALGQGPQFIFQYYREEENGRGNFPPRFSGLQFPNYSSELNVNALELDDSALYLCASSLGGGWTNEKLFFGSGTQLSVL.

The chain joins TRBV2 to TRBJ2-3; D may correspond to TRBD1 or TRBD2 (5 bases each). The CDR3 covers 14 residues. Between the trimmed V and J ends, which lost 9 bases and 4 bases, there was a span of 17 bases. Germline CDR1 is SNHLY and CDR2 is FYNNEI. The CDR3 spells CASRVDLGADTQYF. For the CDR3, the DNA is TGTGCCAGTCGTGTAGACCTGGGGGCAGATACGCAGTATTTT.

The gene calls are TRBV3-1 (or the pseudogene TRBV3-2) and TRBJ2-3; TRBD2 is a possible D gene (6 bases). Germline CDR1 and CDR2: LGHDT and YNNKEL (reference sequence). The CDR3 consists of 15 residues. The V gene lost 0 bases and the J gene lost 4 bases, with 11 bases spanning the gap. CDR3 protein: CASSQDLAGPDTQYF. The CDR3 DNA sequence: TGTGCCAGCAGCCAAGATCTGGCGGGGCCAGATACGCAGTATTTT.

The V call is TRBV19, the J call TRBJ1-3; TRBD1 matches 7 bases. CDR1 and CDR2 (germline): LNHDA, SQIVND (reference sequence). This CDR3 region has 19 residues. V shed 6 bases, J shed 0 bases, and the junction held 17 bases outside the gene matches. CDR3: CASSPKGAGLPFSGNTIYF. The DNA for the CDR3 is TGTGCCAGTAGCCCCAAGGGGGCCGGTTTGCCTTTCTCTGGAAACACCATATATTTT.

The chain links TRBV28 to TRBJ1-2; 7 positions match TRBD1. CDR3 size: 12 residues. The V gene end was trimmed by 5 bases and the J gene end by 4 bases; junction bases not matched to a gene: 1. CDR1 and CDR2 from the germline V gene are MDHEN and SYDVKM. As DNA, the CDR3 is TGTGCCAGCAGTGGGACAGTCTATGGCTACACCTTC. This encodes CASSGTVYGYTF.

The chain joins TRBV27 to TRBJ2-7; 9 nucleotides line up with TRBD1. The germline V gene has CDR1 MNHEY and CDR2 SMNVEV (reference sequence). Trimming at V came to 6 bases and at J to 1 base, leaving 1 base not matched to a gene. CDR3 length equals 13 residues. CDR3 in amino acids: CASSGTGSYEQYF. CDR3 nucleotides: TGTGCCAGCAGCGGGACAGGGTCCTACGAGCAGTACTTC.